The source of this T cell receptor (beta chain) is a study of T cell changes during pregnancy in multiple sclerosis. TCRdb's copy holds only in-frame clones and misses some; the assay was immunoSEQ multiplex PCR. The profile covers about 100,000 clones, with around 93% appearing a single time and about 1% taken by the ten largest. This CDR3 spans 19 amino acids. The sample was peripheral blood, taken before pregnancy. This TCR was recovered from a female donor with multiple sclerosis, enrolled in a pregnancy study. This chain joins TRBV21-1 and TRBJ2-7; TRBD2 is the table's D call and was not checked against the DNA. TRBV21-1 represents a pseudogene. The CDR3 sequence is CASSKSDKTGTSGPYEQYF. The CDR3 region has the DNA TGTGCCAGCAGCAAATCGGACAAAACCGGGACTAGCGGCCCCTACGAGCAGTACTTC.